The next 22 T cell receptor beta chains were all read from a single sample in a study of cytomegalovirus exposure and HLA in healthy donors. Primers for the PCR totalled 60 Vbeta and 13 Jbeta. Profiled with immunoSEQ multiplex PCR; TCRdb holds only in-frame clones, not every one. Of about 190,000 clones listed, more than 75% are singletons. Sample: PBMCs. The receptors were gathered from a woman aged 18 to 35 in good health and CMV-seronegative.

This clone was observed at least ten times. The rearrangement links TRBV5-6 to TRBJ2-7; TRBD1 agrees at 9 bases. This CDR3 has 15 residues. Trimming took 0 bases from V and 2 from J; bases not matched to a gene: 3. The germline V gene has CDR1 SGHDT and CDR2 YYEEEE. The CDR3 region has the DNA TGTGCCAGCAGCTTGGGGACAGGGGATCCCTACGAGCAGTACTTC. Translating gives CASSLGTGDPYEQYF. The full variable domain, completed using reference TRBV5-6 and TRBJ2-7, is DAGVTQSPTHLIKTRGQQVTLRCSPKSGHDTVSWYQQALGQGPQFIFQYYEEEERQRGNFPDRFSGHQFPNYSSELNVNALLLGDSALYLCASSLGTGDPYEQYFGPGTRLTVT.

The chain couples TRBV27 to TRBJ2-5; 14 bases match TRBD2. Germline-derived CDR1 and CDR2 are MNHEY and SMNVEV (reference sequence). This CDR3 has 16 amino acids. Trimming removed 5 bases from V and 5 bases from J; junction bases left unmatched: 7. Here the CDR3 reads CASSPGTSGSRETQYF. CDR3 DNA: TGTGCCAGCAGTCCAGGGACTAGCGGGAGTAGGGAGACCCAGTACTTC.

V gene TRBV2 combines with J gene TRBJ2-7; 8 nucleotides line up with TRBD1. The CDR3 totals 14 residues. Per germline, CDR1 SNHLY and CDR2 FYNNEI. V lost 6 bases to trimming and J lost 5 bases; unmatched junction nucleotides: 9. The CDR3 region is CASRAGTGIHEQYF. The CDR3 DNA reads TGTGCCAGCAGAGCCGGGACAGGAATACACGAGCAGTACTTC.

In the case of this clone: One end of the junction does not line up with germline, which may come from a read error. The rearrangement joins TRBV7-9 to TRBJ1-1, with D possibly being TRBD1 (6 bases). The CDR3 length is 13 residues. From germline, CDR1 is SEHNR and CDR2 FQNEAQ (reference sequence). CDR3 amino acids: CSSSSGGGTEAFF. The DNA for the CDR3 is TGTTCCAGCAGCTCTGGGGGCGGCACTGAAGCTTTCTTT.

The CDR3 DNA reads TGTGCCAGCAGCTCTCGAGGGGGCCCGATAACTAATGAAAAACTGTTTTTT. Its translation: CASSSRGGPITNEKLFF. V gene TRBV7-9 combines with J gene TRBJ1-4; TRBD1 aligns across 7 bases. From germline, CDR1 is SEHNR and CDR2 FQNEAQ (reference sequence). This CDR3 has 17 residues. V shed 4 bases, J shed 1 base, and the junction held 9 bases outside the gene matches.

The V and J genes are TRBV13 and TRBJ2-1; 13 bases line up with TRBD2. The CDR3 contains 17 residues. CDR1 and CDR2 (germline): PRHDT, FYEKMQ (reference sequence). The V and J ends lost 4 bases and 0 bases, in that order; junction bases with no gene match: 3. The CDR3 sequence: CASSSGTSGVSYNEQFF. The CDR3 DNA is TGTGCCAGCAGCTCGGGGACTAGCGGGGTCTCCTACAATGAGCAGTTCTTC.

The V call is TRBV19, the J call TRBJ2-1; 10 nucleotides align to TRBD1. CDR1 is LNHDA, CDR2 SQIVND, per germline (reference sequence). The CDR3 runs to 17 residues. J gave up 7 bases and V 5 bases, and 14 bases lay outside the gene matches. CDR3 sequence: CASSLSPPGQGNNEQFF. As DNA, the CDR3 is TGTGCCAGTAGTCTCTCTCCTCCGGGACAGGGGAATAATGAGCAGTTCTTC. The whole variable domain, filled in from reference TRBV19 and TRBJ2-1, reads DGGITQSPKYLFRKEGQNVTLSCEQNLNHDAMYWYRQDPGQGLRLIYYSQIVNDFQKGDIAEGYSVSREKKESFPLTVTSAQKNPTAFYLCASSLSPPGQGNNEQFFGPGTRLTVL.

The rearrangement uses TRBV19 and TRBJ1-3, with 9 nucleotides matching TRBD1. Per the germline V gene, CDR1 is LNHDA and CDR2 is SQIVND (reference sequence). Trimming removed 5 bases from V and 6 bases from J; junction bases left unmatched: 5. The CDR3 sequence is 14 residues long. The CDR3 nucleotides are TGTGCCAGTAGTCCGGGACAGGGTAAAAACACCATATATTTT. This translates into CASSPGQGKNTIYF.

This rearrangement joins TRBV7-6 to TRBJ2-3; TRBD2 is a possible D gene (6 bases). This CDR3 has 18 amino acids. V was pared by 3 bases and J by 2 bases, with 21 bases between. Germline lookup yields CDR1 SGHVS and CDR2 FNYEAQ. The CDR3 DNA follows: TGTGCCAGCAGCTTGTTGCCCCCCGGGACTCCTATCACAGATACGCAGTATTTT. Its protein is CASSLLPPGTPITDTQYF.

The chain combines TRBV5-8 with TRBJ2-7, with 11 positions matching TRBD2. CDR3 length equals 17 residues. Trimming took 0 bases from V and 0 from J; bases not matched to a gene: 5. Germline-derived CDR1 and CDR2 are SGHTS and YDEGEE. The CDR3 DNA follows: TGTGCCAGCAGCTTGGGACTAGCGGGAACCTACTCCTACGAGCAGTACTTC. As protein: CASSLGLAGTYSYEQYF.

The CDR3 nucleotides are TGTGCCTGGACCACTGGACAGTACCGTGGCTACACCTTC. The encoded protein is CAWTTGQYRGYTF. The V call is TRBV30, the J call TRBJ1-2; D may be TRBD1 (6 bases). The CDR3 has 13 amino acids. Germline-derived CDR1 and CDR2 are GTSNPN and SVGIG (reference sequence). V was trimmed by 4 bases and J by 7 bases, leaving 16 bases between them.

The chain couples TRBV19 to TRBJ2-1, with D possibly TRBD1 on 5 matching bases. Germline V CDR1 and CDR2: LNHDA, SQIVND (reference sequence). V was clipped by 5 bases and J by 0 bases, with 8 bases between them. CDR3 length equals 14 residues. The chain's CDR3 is CASSPGISYNEQFF. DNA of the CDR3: TGTGCCAGTAGTCCAGGGATCTCCTACAATGAGCAGTTCTTC.

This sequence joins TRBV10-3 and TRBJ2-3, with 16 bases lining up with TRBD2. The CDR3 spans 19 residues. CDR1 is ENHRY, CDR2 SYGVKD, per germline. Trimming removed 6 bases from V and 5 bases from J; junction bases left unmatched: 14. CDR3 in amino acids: CAIRTGLAGGHLVGDTQYF. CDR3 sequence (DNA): TGTGCCATCAGAACGGGACTAGCGGGAGGGCATCTAGTAGGAGATACGCAGTATTTT.

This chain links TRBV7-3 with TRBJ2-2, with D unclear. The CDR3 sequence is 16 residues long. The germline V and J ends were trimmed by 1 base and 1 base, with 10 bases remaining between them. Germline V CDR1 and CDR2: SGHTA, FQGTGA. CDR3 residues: CASSLMGPRNTGELFF. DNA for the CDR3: TGTGCCAGCAGCTTAATGGGCCCCCGGAACACCGGGGAGCTGTTTTTT.

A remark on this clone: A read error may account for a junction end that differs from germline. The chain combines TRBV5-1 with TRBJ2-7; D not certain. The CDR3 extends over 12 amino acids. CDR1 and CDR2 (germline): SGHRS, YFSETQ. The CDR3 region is CASSREDNLKDF. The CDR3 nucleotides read TGCGCCAGCAGCCGTGAAGACAACCTAAAAGACTTC.

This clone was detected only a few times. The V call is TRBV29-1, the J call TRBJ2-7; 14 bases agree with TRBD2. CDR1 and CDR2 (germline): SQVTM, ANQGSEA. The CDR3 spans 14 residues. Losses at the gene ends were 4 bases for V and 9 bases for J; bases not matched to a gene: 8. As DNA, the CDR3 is TGCAGCGTTGGGGAGACTAGCGGGAGGGCCGGGCAGTACTTC. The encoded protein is CSVGETSGRAGQYF.

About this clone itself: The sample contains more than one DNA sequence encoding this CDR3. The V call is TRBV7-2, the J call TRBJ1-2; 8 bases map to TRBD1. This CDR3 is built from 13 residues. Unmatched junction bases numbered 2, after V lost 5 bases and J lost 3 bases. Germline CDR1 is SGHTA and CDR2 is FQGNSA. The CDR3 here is CASSPDRDYGYTF. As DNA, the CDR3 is TGTGCCAGCAGCCCGGACAGGGACTATGGCTACACCTTC.

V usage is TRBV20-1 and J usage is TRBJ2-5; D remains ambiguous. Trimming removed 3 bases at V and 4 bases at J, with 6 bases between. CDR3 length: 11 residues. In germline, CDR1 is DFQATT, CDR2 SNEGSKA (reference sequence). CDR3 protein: CSASESETQYF. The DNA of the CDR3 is TGCAGTGCTAGCGAGTCAGAGACCCAGTACTTC.

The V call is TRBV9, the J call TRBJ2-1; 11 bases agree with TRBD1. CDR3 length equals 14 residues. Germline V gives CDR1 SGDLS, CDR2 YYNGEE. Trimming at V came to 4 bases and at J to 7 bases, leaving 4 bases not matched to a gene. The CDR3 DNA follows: TGTGCCAGCAGCCCAGGGACAGGGGGTAATGAGCAGTTCTTC. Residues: CASSPGTGGNEQFF.

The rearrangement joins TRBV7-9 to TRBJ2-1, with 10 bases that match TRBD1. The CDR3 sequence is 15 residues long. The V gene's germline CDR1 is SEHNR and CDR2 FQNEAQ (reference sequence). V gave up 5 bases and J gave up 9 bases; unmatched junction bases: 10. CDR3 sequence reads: CASSPDRGRFLEQFF. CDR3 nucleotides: TGTGCCAGCAGCCCCGACAGGGGGCGATTTCTTGAGCAGTTCTTC.

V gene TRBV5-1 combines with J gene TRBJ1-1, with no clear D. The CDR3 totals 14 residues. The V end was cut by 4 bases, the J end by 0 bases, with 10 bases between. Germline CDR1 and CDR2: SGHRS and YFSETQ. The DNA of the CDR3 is TGCGCCAGCAGCCCAGGACTGATGAACACTGAAGCTTTCTTT. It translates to CASSPGLMNTEAFF.

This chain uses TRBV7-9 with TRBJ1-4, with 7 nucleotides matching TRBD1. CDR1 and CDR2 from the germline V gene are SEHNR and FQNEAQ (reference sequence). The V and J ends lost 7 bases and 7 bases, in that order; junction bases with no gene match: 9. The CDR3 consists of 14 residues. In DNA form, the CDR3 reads TGTGCCAGCACCGAGCTGGAGGGGGCTGAAAAACTGTTTTTT. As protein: CASTELEGAEKLFF.